This TCR beta chain was captured by sequencing in a study of T cells in Graves' hyperthyroidism and ophthalmopathy. Patients aged 18 to 65 had newly diagnosed hyperthyroidism that had lasted under 2 months. V was cut by 10 bases and J by 5 bases, with 15 bases left in between. The germline gives CDR1 SNHLY, CDR2 FYNNEI. The CDR3 spans 12 residues. This clonotype was seen repeatedly, ten times or more. TCR beta CDR3 regions were amplified from RNA. First-round RT-PCR with HTBI primers amplified the TCR CDR3 region. TCRdb fed the multiplex PCR reads into MiXCR, producing one record per CDR3 protein. The table has hundreds of thousands of distinct CDR3 sequences, approximately 15% seen once; the top ten hold roughly 25%.

The sequenced sample consisted of blood. This receptor was obtained from a woman between 25 and 40 years old with Graves' hyperthyroidism. The chain joins TRBV2 to TRBJ2-7; TRBD1 is a possible D gene (6 bases). CDR3 protein: CAILTTGNEQYF. CDR3 nucleotides: TGTGCCATCCTGACAACAGGGAACGAGCAGTACTTC.